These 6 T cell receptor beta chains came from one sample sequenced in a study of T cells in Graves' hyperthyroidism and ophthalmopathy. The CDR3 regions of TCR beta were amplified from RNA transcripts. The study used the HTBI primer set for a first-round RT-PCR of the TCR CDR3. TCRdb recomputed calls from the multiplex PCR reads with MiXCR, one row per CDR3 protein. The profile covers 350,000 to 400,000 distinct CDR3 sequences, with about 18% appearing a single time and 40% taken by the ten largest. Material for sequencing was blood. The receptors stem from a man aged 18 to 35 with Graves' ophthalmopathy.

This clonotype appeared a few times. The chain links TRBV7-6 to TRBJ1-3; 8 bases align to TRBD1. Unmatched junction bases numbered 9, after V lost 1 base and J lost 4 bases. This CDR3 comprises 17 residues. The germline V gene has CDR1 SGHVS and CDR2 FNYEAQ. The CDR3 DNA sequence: TGTGCCAGCAGCTTAGGAGGACAGGGATCCTCCGGAAACACCATATATTTT. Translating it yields CASSLGGQGSSGNTIYF. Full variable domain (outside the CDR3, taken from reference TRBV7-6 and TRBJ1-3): GAGVSQSPRYKVTKRGQDVALRCDPISGHVSLYWYRQALGQGPEFLTYFNYEAQQDKSGLPNDRFSAERPEGSISTLTIQRTEQRDSAMYRCASSLGGQGSSGNTIYFGEGSWLTVV.

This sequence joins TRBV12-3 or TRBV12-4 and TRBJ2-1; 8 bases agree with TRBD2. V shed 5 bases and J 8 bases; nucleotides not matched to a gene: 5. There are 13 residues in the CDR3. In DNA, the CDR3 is TGTGCCAGCAGTAGCGGGGGACTCGATGAGCAGTTCTTC. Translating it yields CASSSGGLDEQFF.

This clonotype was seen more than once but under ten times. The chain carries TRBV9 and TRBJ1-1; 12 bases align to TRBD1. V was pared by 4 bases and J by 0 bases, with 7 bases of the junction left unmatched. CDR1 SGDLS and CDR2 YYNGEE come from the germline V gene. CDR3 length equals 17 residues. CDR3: CASSRWGQGAVNTEAFF. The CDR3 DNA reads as TGTGCCAGCAGCCGATGGGGACAGGGGGCTGTGAACACTGAAGCTTTCTTT.

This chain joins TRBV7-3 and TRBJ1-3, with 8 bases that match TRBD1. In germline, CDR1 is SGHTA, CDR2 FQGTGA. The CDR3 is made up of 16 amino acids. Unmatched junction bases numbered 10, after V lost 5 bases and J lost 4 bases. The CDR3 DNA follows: TGTGCCAGCAGCACCGGCCCAGGGGGCGAAGGAAACACCATATATTTT. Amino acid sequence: CASSTGPGGEGNTIYF.

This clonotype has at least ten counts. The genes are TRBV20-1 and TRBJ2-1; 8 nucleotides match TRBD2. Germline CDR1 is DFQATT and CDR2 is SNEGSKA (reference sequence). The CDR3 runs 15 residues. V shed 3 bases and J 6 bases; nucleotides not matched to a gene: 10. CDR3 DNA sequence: TGCAGTGCTAGTAGCGGGATTGTAGTTGGCAATGAGCAGTTCTTC. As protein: CSASSGIVVGNEQFF.

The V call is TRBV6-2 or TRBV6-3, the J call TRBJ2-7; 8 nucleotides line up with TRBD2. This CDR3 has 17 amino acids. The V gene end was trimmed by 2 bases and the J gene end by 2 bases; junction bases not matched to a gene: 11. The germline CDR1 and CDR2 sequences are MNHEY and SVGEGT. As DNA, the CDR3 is TGTGCCAGCAGTTACGTTACTAGCGGAAAAAACACCTACGAGCAGTACTTC. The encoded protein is CASSYVTSGKNTYEQYF.